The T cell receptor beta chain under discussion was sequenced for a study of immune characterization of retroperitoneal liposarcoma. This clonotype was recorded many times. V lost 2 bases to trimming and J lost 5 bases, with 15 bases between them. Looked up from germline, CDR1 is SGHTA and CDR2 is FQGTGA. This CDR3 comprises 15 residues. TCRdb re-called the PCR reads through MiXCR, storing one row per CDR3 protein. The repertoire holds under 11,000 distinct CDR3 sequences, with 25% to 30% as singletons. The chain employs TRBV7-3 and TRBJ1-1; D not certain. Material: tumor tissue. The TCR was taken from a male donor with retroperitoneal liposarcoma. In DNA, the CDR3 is TGTGCCAGCAGCTTAGATGATGTTGCGGGGACTGAAGCTTTCTTT. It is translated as CASSLDDVAGTEAFF.